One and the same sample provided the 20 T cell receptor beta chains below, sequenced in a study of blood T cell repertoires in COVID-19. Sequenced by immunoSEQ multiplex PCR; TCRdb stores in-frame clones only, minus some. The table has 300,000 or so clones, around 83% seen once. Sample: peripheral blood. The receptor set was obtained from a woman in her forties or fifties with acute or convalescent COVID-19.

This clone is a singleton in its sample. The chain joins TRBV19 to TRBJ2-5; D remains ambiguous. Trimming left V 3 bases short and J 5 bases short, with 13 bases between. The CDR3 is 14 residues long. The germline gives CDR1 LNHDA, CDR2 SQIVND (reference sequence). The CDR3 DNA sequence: TGTGCCAGTAGTATTGCGGTATTAGAGGAGACCCAGTACTTC. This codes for CASSIAVLEETQYF.

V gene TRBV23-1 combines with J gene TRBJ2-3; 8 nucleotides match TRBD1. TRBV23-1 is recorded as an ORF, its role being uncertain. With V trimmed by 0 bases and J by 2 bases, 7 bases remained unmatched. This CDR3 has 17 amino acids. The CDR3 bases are TGCGCCAGCAGTCAATCGGTAGGGCAGGGGGCCACAGATACGCAGTATTTT. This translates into CASSQSVGQGATDTQYF.

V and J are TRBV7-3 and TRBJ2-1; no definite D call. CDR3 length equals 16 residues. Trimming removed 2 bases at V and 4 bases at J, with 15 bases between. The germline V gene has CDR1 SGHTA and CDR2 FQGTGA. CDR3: CASSLGPDQQYNEQFF. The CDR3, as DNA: TGTGCCAGCAGCTTAGGGCCCGACCAACAATACAATGAGCAGTTCTTC.

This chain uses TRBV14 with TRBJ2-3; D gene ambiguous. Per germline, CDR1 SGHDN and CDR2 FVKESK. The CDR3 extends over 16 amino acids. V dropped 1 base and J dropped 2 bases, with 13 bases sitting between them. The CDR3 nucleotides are TGTGCCAGCAGCCAAGGGATTCTGGCGGCCACAGATACGCAGTATTTT. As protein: CASSQGILAATDTQYF. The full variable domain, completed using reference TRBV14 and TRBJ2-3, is EAGVTQFPSHSVIEKGQTVTLRCDPISGHDNLYWYRRVMGKEIKFLLHFVKESKQDESGMPNNRFLAERTGGTYSTLKVQPAELEDSGVYFCASSQGILAATDTQYFGPGTRLTVL.

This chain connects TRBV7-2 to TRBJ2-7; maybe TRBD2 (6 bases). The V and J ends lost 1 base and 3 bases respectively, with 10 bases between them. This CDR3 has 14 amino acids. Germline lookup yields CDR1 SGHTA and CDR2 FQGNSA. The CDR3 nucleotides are TGTGCCAGCAGCTTAGGGACTACCATCTACGAGCAGTACGTC. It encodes CASSLGTTIYEQYV.

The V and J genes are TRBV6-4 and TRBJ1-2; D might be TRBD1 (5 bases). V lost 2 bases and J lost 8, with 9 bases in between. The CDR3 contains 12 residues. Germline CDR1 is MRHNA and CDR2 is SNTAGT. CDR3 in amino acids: CASSDRGEGYTF. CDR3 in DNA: TGTGCCAGCAGTGACAGGGGCGAGGGCTACACCTTC.

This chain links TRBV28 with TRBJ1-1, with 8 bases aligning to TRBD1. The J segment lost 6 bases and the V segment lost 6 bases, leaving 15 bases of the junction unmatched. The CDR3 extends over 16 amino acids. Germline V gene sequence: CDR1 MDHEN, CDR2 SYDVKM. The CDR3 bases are TGTGCCAGCAGCGGATCGACAGGGGTTATTGTGGCTGAAGCTTTCTTT. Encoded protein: CASSGSTGVIVAEAFF.

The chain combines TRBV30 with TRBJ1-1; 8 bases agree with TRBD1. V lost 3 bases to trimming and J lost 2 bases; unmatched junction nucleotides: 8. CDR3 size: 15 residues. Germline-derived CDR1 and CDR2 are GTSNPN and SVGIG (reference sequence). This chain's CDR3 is CAWRPSGTGNTEAFF. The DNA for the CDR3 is TGTGCCTGGAGGCCCTCCGGGACAGGTAACACTGAAGCTTTCTTT.

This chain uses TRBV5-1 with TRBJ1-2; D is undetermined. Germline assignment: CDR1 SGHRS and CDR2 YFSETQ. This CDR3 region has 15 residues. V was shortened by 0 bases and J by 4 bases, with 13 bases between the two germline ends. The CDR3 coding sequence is TGCGCCAGCAGCTTGGACGGAAACGCGGGCTATGGCTACACCTTC. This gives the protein CASSLDGNAGYGYTF.

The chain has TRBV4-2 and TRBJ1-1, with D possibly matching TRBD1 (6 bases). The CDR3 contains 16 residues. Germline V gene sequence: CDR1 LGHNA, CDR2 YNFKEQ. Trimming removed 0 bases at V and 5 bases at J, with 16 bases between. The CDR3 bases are TGTGCCAGCAGCCAAGACTTCCTACAGGGATGGACTGAAGCTTTCTTT. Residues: CASSQDFLQGWTEAFF.

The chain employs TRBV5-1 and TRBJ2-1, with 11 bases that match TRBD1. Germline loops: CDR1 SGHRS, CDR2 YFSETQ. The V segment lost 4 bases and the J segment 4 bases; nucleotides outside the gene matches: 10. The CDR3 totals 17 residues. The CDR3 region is CASSPGTGGDRYNEQFF. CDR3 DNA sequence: TGCGCCAGCAGCCCGGGGACAGGGGGTGATAGGTACAATGAGCAGTTCTTC.

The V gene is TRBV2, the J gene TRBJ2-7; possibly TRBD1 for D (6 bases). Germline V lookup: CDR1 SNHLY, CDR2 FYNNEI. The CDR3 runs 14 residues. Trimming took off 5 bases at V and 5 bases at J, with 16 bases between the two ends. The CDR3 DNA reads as TGTGCCAGCAGTTTCTCAACAGGGTCCAACGAGCAGTACGTC. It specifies CASSFSTGSNEQYV.

DNA of the CDR3: TGTGCCAGCAGTTTCGGAGGGATCGGGGAGCTGTTTTTT. It codes for CASSFGGIGELFF. V usage is TRBV27 and J usage is TRBJ2-2, with D possibly being TRBD2 (6 bases). From germline, CDR1 is MNHEY and CDR2 SMNVEV (reference sequence). The CDR3 sequence is 13 residues long. Trimming cost V 3 bases and J 7 bases, with 9 bases left between them.

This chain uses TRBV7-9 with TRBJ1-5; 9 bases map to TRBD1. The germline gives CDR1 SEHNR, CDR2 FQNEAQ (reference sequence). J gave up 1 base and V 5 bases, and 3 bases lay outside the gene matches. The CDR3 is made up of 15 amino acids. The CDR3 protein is CASSLGQGSNQPQHF. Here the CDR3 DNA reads TGTGCCAGCAGCCTTGGACAGGGGAGCAATCAGCCCCAGCATTTT.

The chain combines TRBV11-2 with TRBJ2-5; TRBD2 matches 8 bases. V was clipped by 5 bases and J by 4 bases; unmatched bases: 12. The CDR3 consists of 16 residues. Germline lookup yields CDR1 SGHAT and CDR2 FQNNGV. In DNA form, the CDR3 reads TGTGCCAGCAGCAGTGTTAGCGGGGCAGTGAGAGAGACCCAGTACTTC. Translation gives CASSSVSGAVRETQYF.

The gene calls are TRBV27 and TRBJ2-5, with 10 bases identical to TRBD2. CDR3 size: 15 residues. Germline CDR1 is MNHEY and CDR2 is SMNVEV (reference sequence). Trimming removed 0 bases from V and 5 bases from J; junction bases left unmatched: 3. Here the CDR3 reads CASSLSSGGRETQYF. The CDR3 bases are TGTGCCAGCAGTTTATCTAGCGGGGGGAGGGAGACCCAGTACTTC.

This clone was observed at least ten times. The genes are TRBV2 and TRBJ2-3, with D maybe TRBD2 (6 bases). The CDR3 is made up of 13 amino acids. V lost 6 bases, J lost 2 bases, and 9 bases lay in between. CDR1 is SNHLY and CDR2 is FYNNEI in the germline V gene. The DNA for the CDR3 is TGTGCCAGCAGATGGGACTTCACAGATACGCAGTATTTT. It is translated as CASRWDFTDTQYF.

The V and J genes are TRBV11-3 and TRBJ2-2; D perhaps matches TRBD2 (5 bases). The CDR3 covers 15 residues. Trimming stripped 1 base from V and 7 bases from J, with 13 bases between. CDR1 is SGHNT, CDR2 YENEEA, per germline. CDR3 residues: CASSLVLSGNGELFF. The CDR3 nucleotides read TGTGCCAGCAGCTTAGTGCTATCGGGGAACGGGGAGCTGTTTTTT.

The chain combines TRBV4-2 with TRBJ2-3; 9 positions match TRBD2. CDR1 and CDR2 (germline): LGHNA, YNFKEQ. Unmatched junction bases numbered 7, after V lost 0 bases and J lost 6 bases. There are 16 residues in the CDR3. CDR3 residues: CASSQERLAGDDTQYF. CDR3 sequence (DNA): TGTGCCAGCAGCCAAGAGCGATTAGCGGGAGACGATACGCAGTATTTT.

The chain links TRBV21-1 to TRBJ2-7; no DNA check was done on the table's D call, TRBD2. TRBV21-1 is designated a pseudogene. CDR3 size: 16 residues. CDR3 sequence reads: CASSKAGLARPYEQYF. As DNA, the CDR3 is TGTGCCAGCAGCAAAGCGGGACTAGCGAGGCCCTACGAGCAGTACTTC.